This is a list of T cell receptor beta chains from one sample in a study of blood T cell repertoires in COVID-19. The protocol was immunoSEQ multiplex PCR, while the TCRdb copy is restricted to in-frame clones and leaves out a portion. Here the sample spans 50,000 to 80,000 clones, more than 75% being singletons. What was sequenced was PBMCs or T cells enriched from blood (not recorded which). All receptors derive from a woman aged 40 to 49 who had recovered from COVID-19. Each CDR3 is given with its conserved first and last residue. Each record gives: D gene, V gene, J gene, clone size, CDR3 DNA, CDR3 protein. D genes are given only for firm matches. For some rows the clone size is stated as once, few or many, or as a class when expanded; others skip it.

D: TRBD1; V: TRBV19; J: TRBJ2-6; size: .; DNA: TGTGCCAGTAGACGGACAGGGGGCGGCTCTGGGGCCAACGTCCTGACTTTC; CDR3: CASRRTGGGSGANVLTF
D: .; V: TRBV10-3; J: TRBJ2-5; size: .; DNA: TGTGCCATCAGTGGTGCAGGCCCACCAGAGACCCAGTACTTC; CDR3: CAISGAGPPETQYF
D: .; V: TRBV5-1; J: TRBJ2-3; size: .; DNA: TGCGCCAGCAGCTTGGGAGGGTCAGATACGCAGTATTTT; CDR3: CASSLGGSDTQYF
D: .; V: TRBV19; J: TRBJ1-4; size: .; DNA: TGTGCCAGTAGTATAGCGGGCGGGGGCAATGAAAAACTGTTTTTT; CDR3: CASSIAGGGNEKLFF
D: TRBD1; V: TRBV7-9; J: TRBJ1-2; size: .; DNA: TGTGCCGGCCTCACCGGGACAGAAGTCTCGGGCACCTTC; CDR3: CAGLTGTEVSGTF
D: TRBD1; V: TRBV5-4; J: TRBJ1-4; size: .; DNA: TGTGCCAGCAGCTTGGATCCCGGCAGGGGGGAAAAACTGTTTTTT; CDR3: CASSLDPGRGEKLFF
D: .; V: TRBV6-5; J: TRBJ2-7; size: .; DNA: TGTGCCAGCATCGAAAGACAGGGAGGCTACGAGCAGTACTTC; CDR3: CASIERQGGYEQYF
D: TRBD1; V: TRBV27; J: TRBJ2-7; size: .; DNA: TGTGCCAGCACCGGGACAGACTCCTACGAGCAGTACTTC; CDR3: CASTGTDSYEQYF
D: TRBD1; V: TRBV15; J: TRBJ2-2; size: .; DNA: TGTGCCACCAGCAGAGGGGGACAGGGATTCACCGGGGAGCTGTTTTTT; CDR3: CATSRGGQGFTGELFF
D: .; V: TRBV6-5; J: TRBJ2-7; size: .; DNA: TGTGCCAGCAGTTATGGGGGGAGCAGCTCCTACGAGCAGTACTTC; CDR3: CASSYGGSSSYEQYF
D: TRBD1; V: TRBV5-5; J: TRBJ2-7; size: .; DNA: TGTGCCAGCAGCTTGGACAGGGGATCCTACGAGCAGTACTTC; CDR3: CASSLDRGSYEQYF
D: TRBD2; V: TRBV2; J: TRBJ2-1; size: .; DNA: TGTGCCAGCAGTGAAGTGTCGGGGGGGTCCTACAATGAGCAGTTCTTC; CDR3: CASSEVSGGSYNEQFF
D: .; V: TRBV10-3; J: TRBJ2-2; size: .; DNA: TGTGCCATAAGCGCAGGGGAGAGCGGGGAGCTGTTTTTT; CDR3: CAISAGESGELFF
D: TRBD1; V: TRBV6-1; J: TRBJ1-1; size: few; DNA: TGTGCCAGCAGTGAAATTTTTGGGACAGGGGTTAATGAAGCTTTCTTT; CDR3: CASSEIFGTGVNEAFF
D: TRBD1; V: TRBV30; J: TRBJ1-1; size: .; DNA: TGTGCCTGCCGGACAGGGGAACCGACTGAAGCTTTCTTT; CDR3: CACRTGEPTEAFF
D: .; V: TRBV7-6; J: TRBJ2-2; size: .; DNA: TGTGCCAGCGGGACGGGGGACACCGGGGAGCTGTTTTTT; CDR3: CASGTGDTGELFF
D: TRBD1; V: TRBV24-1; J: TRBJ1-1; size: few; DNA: TGTGCCACCAGGGACAGGTTGAACACTGAAGCTTTCTTT; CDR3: CATRDRLNTEAFF
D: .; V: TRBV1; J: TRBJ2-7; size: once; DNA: TGCACCAGCAGCCAGGGGACTAGCGGGGGGGTTACCTACGAGCAGTACTTC; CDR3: CTSSQGTSGGVTYEQYF
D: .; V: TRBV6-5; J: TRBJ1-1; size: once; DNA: TGTGCCAGCAGGCTCGCCCGGGGGTGGCACACTGAAGCTTTCTTT; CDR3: CASRLARGWHTEAFF
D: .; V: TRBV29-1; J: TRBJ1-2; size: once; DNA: TGCAGCGTTGAATTCAGGACTTATGGCTACACCTTC; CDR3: CSVEFRTYGYTF
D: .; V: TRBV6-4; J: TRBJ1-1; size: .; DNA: TGTGCCAGCAGTTTGAAGACAAACACTGAAGCTTTCTTT; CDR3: CASSLKTNTEAFF
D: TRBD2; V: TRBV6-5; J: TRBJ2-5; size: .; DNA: TGTGCCAGCAGGCCCCTAGCGGGAGACCAAGAGACCCAGTACTTC; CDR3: CASRPLAGDQETQYF
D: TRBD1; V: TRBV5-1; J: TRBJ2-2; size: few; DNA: TGCGCCAGCAGCTTGTCCGAACAGGGGGCTGCCACCGGGGAGCTGTTTTTT; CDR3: CASSLSEQGAATGELFF
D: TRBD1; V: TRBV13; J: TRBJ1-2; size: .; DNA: TGTGCCAGCAGCTTGACAGGGCGCTATGGCTACACCTTC; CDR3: CASSLTGRYGYTF
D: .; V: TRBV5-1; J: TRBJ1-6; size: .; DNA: TGCGCCAGCAGCTTGACCGGGGGCTCCTATAATTCACCCCTCCACTTT; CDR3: CASSLTGGSYNSPLHF
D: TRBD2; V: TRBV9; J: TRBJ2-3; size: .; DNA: TGTGCCAGCAGCTCCCCGGCTAGCGGGGGGCCGGTAGATACGCAGTATTTT; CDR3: CASSSPASGGPVDTQYF
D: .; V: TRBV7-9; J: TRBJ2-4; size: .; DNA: TGTGCCAGCAGCTTAGTCAGGTCCGAAAACATTCAGTACTTC; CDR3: CASSLVRSENIQYF
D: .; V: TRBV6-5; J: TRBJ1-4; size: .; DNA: TGTGCCACCAGTTTCAACCCGACAGCAACTAATGAAAAACTGTTTTTT; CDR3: CATSFNPTATNEKLFF
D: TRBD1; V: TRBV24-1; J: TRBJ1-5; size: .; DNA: TGTGCCACCAGTGATTCTGGACAGGGGGAACAGCCCCAGCATTTT; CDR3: CATSDSGQGEQPQHF
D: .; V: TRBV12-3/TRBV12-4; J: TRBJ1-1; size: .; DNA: TGTGCCAGCAGTTGGCGGGGCGACACTGAAGCTTTCTTT; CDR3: CASSWRGDTEAFF
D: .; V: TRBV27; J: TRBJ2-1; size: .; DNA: TGTGCCAGCGGGCAAAGGCGGGGGCACAATGAGCAGTTCTTC; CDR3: CASGQRRGHNEQFF
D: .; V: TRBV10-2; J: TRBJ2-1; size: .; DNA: TGCGCCAGCGGGCGCCCGGCTATCTATGAGCAGTTCTTC; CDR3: CASGRPAIYEQFF
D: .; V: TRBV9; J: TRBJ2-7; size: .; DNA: TGTGCCAGCAGCGTAGCGCCCGAGTCCTACGAGCAGTACTTC; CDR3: CASSVAPESYEQYF
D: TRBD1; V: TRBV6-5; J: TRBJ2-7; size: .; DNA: TGTGCCAGCAGTCGCGACAGGGGGTACGAGCAGTACTTC; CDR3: CASSRDRGYEQYF
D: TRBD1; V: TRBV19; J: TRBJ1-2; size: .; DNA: TGTGCCAGTAGTATAGGGACAGGTGGTGGCTACACCTTC; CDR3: CASSIGTGGGYTF
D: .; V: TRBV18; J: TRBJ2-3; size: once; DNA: TGTGCCAGCTCACCACCGCGGACTATTCCAGATACGCAGTATTTT; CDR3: CASSPPRTIPDTQYF
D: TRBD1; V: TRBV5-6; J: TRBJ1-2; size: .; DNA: TGTGCCAGCAGCTCGGACAGGGCCATAAACTATGGCTACACCTTC; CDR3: CASSSDRAINYGYTF
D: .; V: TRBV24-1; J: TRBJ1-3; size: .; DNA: TGTGCCACCAGTGCCTCCCCCGTCAGGGTCTTAGGAAACACCATATATTTT; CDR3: CATSASPVRVLGNTIYF
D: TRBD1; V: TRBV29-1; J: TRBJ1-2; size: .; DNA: TGCAGCGTTCCCCGGGACAGGTCTAACTATGGCTACACCTTC; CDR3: CSVPRDRSNYGYTF
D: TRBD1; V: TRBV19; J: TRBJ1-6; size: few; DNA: TGTGCCAGTAGTACCCGGGACAGGGCTTCACCCCTCCACTTT; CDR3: CASSTRDRASPLHF
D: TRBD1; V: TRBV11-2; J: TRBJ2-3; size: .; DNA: TGTGCCAGCAGCTCCGGGACAGGCCCTAGCACAGATACGCAGTATTTT; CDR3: CASSSGTGPSTDTQYF
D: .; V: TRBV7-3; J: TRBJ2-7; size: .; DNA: TGTGCCAGCAGCCCCGGGACTCTAACCGAGCAGTACTTC; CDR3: CASSPGTLTEQYF
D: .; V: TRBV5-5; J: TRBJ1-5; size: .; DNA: TGTGCCAGCAGCTTGCTCTTGACAGTCAATCAGCCCCAGCATTTT; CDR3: CASSLLLTVNQPQHF
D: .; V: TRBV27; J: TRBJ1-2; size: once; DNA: TGTGCCAGCAGTTTATTGGGGAGCTATGGCTACACCTTC; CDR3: CASSLLGSYGYTF
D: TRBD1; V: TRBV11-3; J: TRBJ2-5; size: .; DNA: TGTGCCAGCAGGCGGACAGGGGGCAAGACCCAGTACTTC; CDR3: CASRRTGGKTQYF
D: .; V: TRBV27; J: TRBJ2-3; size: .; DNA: TGTGCCAGCAGTTTCCTCTCCCTGGATACGCAGTATTTT; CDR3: CASSFLSLDTQYF
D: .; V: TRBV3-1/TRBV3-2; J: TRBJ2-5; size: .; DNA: TGTGCCAGCAGCCAAGGGGTGACTAATCAAGAGACCCAGTACTTC; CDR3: CASSQGVTNQETQYF
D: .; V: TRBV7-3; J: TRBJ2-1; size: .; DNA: TGTGCCAGCTGGACCGGGACAAGCTGGAGGAATGAGCAGTTCTTC; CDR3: CASWTGTSWRNEQFF